The clone carrying this T cell receptor beta chain was observed a few times. What it binds is not known. Per the germline V gene, CDR1 is SQVTM and CDR2 is ANQGSEA. CDR3 length: 14 amino acids. This entry comes from a study of beta chain features in type 1 diabetes. A heparinised blood draw that averaged approximately 110 mL was obtained once from each donor. cDNA synthesis used the whole RNA isolate, giving expressed TCRB sequences. Using immunoSEQ multiplex PCR, the repertoire was profiled, and TCRdb retains in-frame clones only, with some absent. The top ten clones hold roughly 0.018% of a sample with about 270,000 clones, roughly an eighth of them seen once. Overall study results and limits: Across all four CD4+ subsets, people with type 1 diabetes showed modestly shorter TCRB CDR3s.

V gene TRBV29-1 combines with J gene TRBJ2-7, with 9 nucleotides matching TRBD2. The J call is doubtful: the DNA matches TRBJ2-5 better. Specimen: naive CD4+ T cells from blood. The sequence was collected from a man aged 30 to 45 with type 1 diabetes. This chain's CDR3 is CSVWLAGSQETQYF. CDR3 bases: TGCAGCGTTTGGCTAGCGGGATCCCAAGAGACCCAGTACTTC.